Shown below are 21 T cell receptor beta chains from a single sample sequenced in a study of T cell changes during pregnancy in multiple sclerosis. Profiled with immunoSEQ multiplex PCR; TCRdb holds only in-frame clones, not every one. The sample consists of about 68,000 clones, roughly 92% of them appearing once. Sample: peripheral blood, taken after pregnancy. The origin of the receptors is a female donor in good health, enrolled as a control in a pregnancy study.

The J gene is TRBJ1-2, the V gene TRBV6-6; TRBD1 agrees at 8 bases. This CDR3 is built from 13 residues. V trimming: 6 bases; J trimming: 4 bases; junction bases outside the gene matches: 4. The germline gives CDR1 MNHNY, CDR2 SVGAGI (reference sequence). The CDR3 sequence is CASSVDRGYGYTF. CDR3 bases: TGTGCCAGCAGCGTTGACAGGGGCTATGGCTACACCTTC.

The chain combines TRBV18 with TRBJ2-7; 9 nucleotides line up with TRBD1. The CDR3 extends over 14 amino acids. CDR1 and CDR2 (germline): KGHSH, LQKENI. The trim removed 6 bases at V and 7 bases at J, leaving 10 bases unmatched. The DNA of the CDR3 is TGTGCCAGCTCCCCCGGGACAGGGTCTCAAGAGCAGTACTTC. Residues: CASSPGTGSQEQYF.

Of note for this clone: This CDR3 is also generated by other DNA sequences in the sample. The CDR3 sequence: CASSLLQGVGQPQHF. DNA of the CDR3: TGTGCCAGCAGCTTATTACAGGGGGTAGGTCAGCCCCAGCATTTT. J is TRBJ1-5 and V is TRBV7-2; the match to TRBD1 covers 8 bases. CDR1 and CDR2 (germline): SGHTA, FQGNSA. V lost 2 bases and J lost 6; bases outside the gene matches: 6. CDR3 length: 15 residues.

This chain joins TRBV28 and TRBJ2-3; 7 nucleotides agree with TRBD2. J lost 4 bases, V lost 2 bases, and 3 bases had no gene match. Germline CDR1 reads MDHEN; CDR2 reads SYDVKM. CDR3 length equals 14 residues. The CDR3 nucleotides are TGTGCCAGCAGTTTAGGCGGGAGACCAGATACGCAGTATTTT. It specifies CASSLGGRPDTQYF.

This clone was counted a single time. This chain connects TRBV29-1 to TRBJ2-6, with 9 bases aligning to TRBD1. The CDR3 is made up of 15 amino acids. With 4 bases clipped from V and 1 base from J, the junction kept 2 bases outside the gene matches. Germline lookup yields CDR1 SQVTM and CDR2 ANQGSEA. The CDR3 DNA reads as TGCAGCGTTGTTGGACAGGGGTCTGGGGCCAACGTCCTGACTTTC. Translated, it gives CSVVGQGSGANVLTF.

This clone was found a few times. V is TRBV10-3 and J is TRBJ1-1; D might be TRBD1 (6 bases). V was cut by 6 bases and J by 1 base, with 12 bases left in between. The germline V gene encodes CDR1 ENHRY and CDR2 SYGVKD. The CDR3 has 14 amino acids. The CDR3 protein is CAIRRKQGNTEAFF. The CDR3 region has the DNA TGTGCCATCAGACGTAAACAGGGGAACACTGAAGCTTTCTTT.

V and J are TRBV28 and TRBJ2-7; 7 bases align to TRBD1. The CDR3 is 16 residues long. Germline V gene sequence: CDR1 MDHEN, CDR2 SYDVKM. J was trimmed by 1 base and V by 5 bases; bases with no gene match: 11. The DNA for the CDR3 is TGTGCCAGCAGTAGACAGGGAACTAATCCATCCTACGAGCAGTACTTC. It yields the protein CASSRQGTNPSYEQYF.

V is TRBV5-1 and J is TRBJ2-7; 7 nucleotides line up with TRBD1. The V gene end was trimmed by 4 bases and the J gene end by 8 bases; junction bases not matched to a gene: 15. CDR3 length: 15 amino acids. From germline, CDR1 is SGHRS and CDR2 YFSETQ. The CDR3 nucleotides read TGCGCCAGCAGCGCTCGGGAAAGGGGGCTCGTTAAGCAGTACTTC. It encodes CASSARERGLVKQYF.

Regarding this clone: One end of the junction fails to match germline, which may point to a read error. This chain links TRBV7-2 with TRBJ2-1, with 9 bases identical to TRBD2. The germline V gene has CDR1 SGHTA and CDR2 FQGNSA. The CDR3 is 14 amino acids. The CDR3 region has the DNA TGTGCCAGCAGCGTAGCGGGAGCTCTCAATGAGCAGTTCTTC. Residues: CASSVAGALNEQFF.

This clone was recorded once. The CDR3 here is CASSQGTGPGELFF. CDR3 DNA sequence: TGTGCCAGCAGCCAAGGGACAGGGCCCGGGGAGCTGTTTTTT. V usage is TRBV5-4 and J usage is TRBJ2-2; 9 nucleotides line up with TRBD1. Germline V gives CDR1 SGHNT, CDR2 YYREEE (reference sequence). The CDR3 extends over 14 amino acids. With V trimmed by 4 bases and J by 6 bases, 4 bases remained unmatched.

The chain employs TRBV11-3 and TRBJ2-1; D unclear. The CDR3 spans 13 residues. Germline V gives CDR1 SGHNT, CDR2 YENEEA. Trimming left V 0 bases short and J 7 bases short, with 7 bases between. CDR3 nucleotides: TGTGCCAGCAGCTTAGATCCCCCAAATGAGCAGTTCTTC. It yields the protein CASSLDPPNEQFF.

This rearrangement joins TRBV7-9 to TRBJ1-2; 11 bases map to TRBD1. This CDR3 has 14 amino acids. Trimming removed 5 bases from V and 6 bases from J; junction bases left unmatched: 5. CDR1 is SEHNR, CDR2 FQNEAQ, per germline (reference sequence). As DNA, the CDR3 is TGTGCCAGCAGCACCGGACAGGGGGCGGATGGCTACACCTTC. Its protein product is CASSTGQGADGYTF.

The chain combines TRBV5-5 with TRBJ1-3, with TRBD1 matching 9 bases. The ends lost 1 base at V and 5 bases at J; junction bases unmatched: 7. This CDR3 is 16 amino acids long. Germline CDR1 is SGHKS and CDR2 is YYEKEE (reference sequence). CDR3 sequence reads: CASSLSPGQGRNTIYF. DNA of the CDR3: TGTGCCAGCAGCTTGTCCCCTGGACAGGGGAGAAACACCATATATTTT.

J is TRBJ1-1 and V is TRBV7-2, with no clear D. Deletions cut 0 bases from V and 2 bases from J, with 7 bases between. Per the germline V gene, CDR1 is SGHTA and CDR2 is FQGNSA. The CDR3 extends over 14 amino acids. The CDR3 DNA reads TGTGCCAGCAGCTTAGCGCCAGGCAACACTGAAGCTTTCTTT. Translating it yields CASSLAPGNTEAFF.

The J gene is TRBJ2-5, the V gene TRBV2, with 8 bases lining up with TRBD2. The CDR3 consists of 16 residues. In germline, CDR1 is SNHLY, CDR2 FYNNEI. V dropped 6 bases and J dropped 5; count of bases not matched to a gene: 14. CDR3 protein: CASRGLGAGGRETQYF. CDR3 sequence (DNA): TGTGCCAGCAGGGGTCTTGGTGCGGGGGGTCGGGAGACCCAGTACTTC. Drawing the rest from reference TRBV2 and TRBJ2-5, the complete variable domain is EPEVTQTPSHQVTQMGQEVILRCVPISNHLYFYWYRQILGQKVEFLVSFYNNEISEKSEIFDDQFSVERPDGSNFTLKIRSTKLEDSAMYFCASRGLGAGGRETQYFGPGTRLLVL.

The V call is TRBV7-9, the J call TRBJ2-1; 8 nucleotides line up with TRBD2. The CDR3 sequence is 16 residues long. The J segment lost 10 bases and the V segment lost 0 bases, leaving 11 bases of the junction unmatched. The V gene's germline CDR1 is SEHNR and CDR2 FQNEAQ (reference sequence). The CDR3 DNA is TGTGCCAGCAGCTTAGCGCTCCTCGGTACGGGAGGGGAGCAGTTCTTC. Encoded protein: CASSLALLGTGGEQFF.

The rearrangement joins TRBV7-9 to TRBJ1-5; unclear D gene. CDR3 size: 16 residues. Germline V lookup: CDR1 SEHNR, CDR2 FQNEAQ (reference sequence). V was clipped by 0 bases and J by 0 bases, with 9 bases between them. This CDR3 is CASSLAGGDSNQPQHF. CDR3 DNA sequence: TGTGCCAGCAGCTTAGCCGGCGGGGATAGCAATCAGCCCCAGCATTTT. Combining the CDR3 with reference TRBV7-9 and TRBJ1-5 gives the whole variable domain DTGVSQNPRHKITKRGQNVTFRCDPISEHNRLYWYRQTLGQGPEFLTYFQNEAQLEKSRLLSDRFSAERPKGSFSTLEIQRTEQGDSAMYLCASSLAGGDSNQPQHFGDGTRLSIL.

The rearrangement links TRBV29-1 to TRBJ1-1; TRBD1 matches 7 bases. Germline CDR1 and CDR2: SQVTM and ANQGSEA. Trimming removed 6 bases from V and 4 bases from J; junction bases left unmatched: 11. The CDR3 contains 14 residues. The CDR3 coding sequence is TGCAGCGTACAACTCGACAGGGTGATCACTGAAGCTTTCTTT. This encodes CSVQLDRVITEAFF.

The chain recombines TRBV5-1 with TRBJ2-6, with D perhaps matching TRBD1 (6 bases). CDR1 SGHRS and CDR2 YFSETQ come from the germline V gene. Between the trimmed V and J ends, which lost 7 bases and 0 bases, there was a span of 11 bases. The CDR3 extends over 15 amino acids. CDR3 sequence reads: CASGKGVSGANVLTF. The DNA of the CDR3 is TGCGCCAGCGGCAAGGGGGTCTCTGGGGCCAACGTCCTGACTTTC.

This chain uses TRBV6-4 with TRBJ2-3, with TRBD2 identical over 10 bases. Germline lookup yields CDR1 MRHNA and CDR2 SNTAGT. V shed 5 bases, J shed 6 bases, and the junction held 5 bases outside the gene matches. The CDR3 extends over 14 amino acids. The CDR3 sequence is CASSPGTSVDTQYF. In DNA, the CDR3 is TGTGCCAGCAGTCCCGGGACTAGCGTGGATACGCAGTATTTT.

The chain recombines TRBV28 with TRBJ1-6; D gene uncertain. The V end was cut by 3 bases, the J end by 6 bases, with 6 bases between. CDR3 length: 13 amino acids. The germline gives CDR1 MDHEN, CDR2 SYDVKM. Written as DNA, the CDR3 is TGTGCCAGCAGTTTGAGTCCTAATTCACCCCTCCACTTT. It encodes CASSLSPNSPLHF.